A selection of T cell receptor beta chains follows, all from one sample in a study of cytomegalovirus exposure and HLA in healthy donors. Sequenced by immunoSEQ multiplex PCR; TCRdb stores in-frame clones only, minus some. The sample holds about 140,000 clones. The sample was PBMCs. The source is a male donor in good health and CMV-seronegative. Both conserved end residues are part of each CDR3. A D gene is named only where the DNA matches it firmly.

v_call: TRBV5-1; j_call: TRBJ1-1; d_call: TRBD1; cdr3_aa: CASSPDPTGGFTEAFF; cdr3_nt: TGCGCCAGCAGTCCGGATCCGACAGGGGGCTTCACTGAAGCTTTCTTT
v_call: TRBV5-8; j_call: TRBJ1-2; d_call: .; cdr3_aa: CASSSTGFGYTF; cdr3_nt: TGTGCCAGCAGCTCTACAGGGTTTGGCTACACCTTC
v_call: TRBV30; j_call: TRBJ2-6; d_call: .; cdr3_aa: CAWSVPGDSGANVLTF; cdr3_nt: TGTGCCTGGAGTGTACCCGGAGATTCTGGGGCCAACGTCCTGACTTTC
v_call: TRBV18; j_call: TRBJ1-4; d_call: TRBD1; cdr3_aa: CASSPWTGLNEKLFF; cdr3_nt: TGTGCCAGCTCACCTTGGACAGGGCTAAATGAAAAACTGTTTTTT
v_call: TRBV5-4; j_call: TRBJ2-7; d_call: .; cdr3_aa: CASSDNNYEQYF; cdr3_nt: TGTGCCAGCAGCGACAATAACTACGAGCAGTACTTC
v_call: TRBV5-1; j_call: TRBJ2-5; d_call: .; cdr3_aa: CASSPGGETQYF; cdr3_nt: TGCGCCAGCAGTCCCGGCGGGGAGACCCAGTACTTC
v_call: TRBV7-8; j_call: TRBJ2-3; d_call: TRBD2; cdr3_aa: CASSLAAPWRGGLTDTQYF; cdr3_nt: TGTGCCAGCAGCCTCGCCGCCCCGTGGCGGGGGGGCCTCACAGATACGCAGTATTTT
v_call: TRBV5-4; j_call: TRBJ1-2; d_call: .; cdr3_aa: CASSREGVGNNYGYTF; cdr3_nt: TGTGCCAGCAGCCGGGAGGGGGTAGGGAATAACTATGGCTACACCTTC
v_call: TRBV7-9; j_call: TRBJ2-5; d_call: TRBD2; cdr3_aa: CASSLGLASETQYF; cdr3_nt: TGTGCCAGCAGCTTGGGACTAGCATCAGAGACCCAGTACTTC
v_call: TRBV19; j_call: TRBJ2-1; d_call: TRBD2; cdr3_aa: CASSLSTSGYNEQFF; cdr3_nt: TGTGCCAGTAGTCTCTCGACTAGCGGCTACAATGAGCAGTTCTTC
v_call: TRBV28; j_call: TRBJ1-5; d_call: .; cdr3_aa: CASSLLQARNQPQHF; cdr3_nt: TGTGCCAGCAGTTTACTCCAGGCCCGAAATCAGCCCCAGCATTTT
v_call: TRBV19; j_call: TRBJ1-1; d_call: TRBD1; cdr3_aa: CASSAGGATEAFF; cdr3_nt: TGTGCCAGTAGTGCAGGGGGCGCCACTGAAGCTTTCTTT
v_call: TRBV5-1; j_call: TRBJ1-1; d_call: .; cdr3_aa: CASSSGQVMNTEAFF; cdr3_nt: TGCGCCAGCAGCTCGGGACAAGTCATGAACACTGAAGCTTTCTTT
v_call: TRBV29-1; j_call: TRBJ2-7; d_call: .; cdr3_aa: CSVARRNGYEQYF; cdr3_nt: TGCAGCGTTGCGAGGCGCAACGGTTACGAGCAGTACTTC
v_call: TRBV7-9; j_call: TRBJ2-3; d_call: .; cdr3_aa: CASSVDYDTQYF; cdr3_nt: TGTGCCAGCAGCGTAGACTATGATACGCAGTATTTT
v_call: TRBV15; j_call: TRBJ2-3; d_call: .; cdr3_aa: CATRERSSTDTQYF; cdr3_nt: TGTGCCACCAGAGAGCGGTCTAGCACAGATACGCAGTATTTT
v_call: TRBV5-6; j_call: TRBJ2-6; d_call: .; cdr3_aa: CASTPLISGANVLTF; cdr3_nt: TGTGCCAGCACCCCACTCATCTCTGGGGCCAACGTCCTGACTTTC